This entry is about one TCR beta chain. This sample is drawn from a study of shared clonotypes between healthy human individuals. Background on the study: The cohort comprised a couple of women and a few men. Their ages spanned 18 to 49 years.

V shed 2 bases and J shed 2 bases, with 11 bases lying between them. Germline CDR1 SGHRS, CDR2 YFSETQ. The CDR3 covers 14 residues. Sequencing was performed with immunoSEQ multiplex PCR; in TCRdb, only in-frame clones are kept and a portion is missing. This sample has approximately 1.1 million clones, with approximately 80% found just once. The receptor comes from a man in his late teens or twenties in good health. Some clones in this sample may be carry-over from other donors' samples. Sequencing used memory CD4+ T cells from PBMCs. Subset meaning: CD45RA-negative fraction. This chain links TRBV5-1 with TRBJ2-7; a weak D match, TRBD2 (5 bases). Written as DNA, the CDR3 is TGCGCCAGCAGCTTTGGGAGTCTAACCTACGAGCAGTACTTC. It translates to CASSFGSLTYEQYF.